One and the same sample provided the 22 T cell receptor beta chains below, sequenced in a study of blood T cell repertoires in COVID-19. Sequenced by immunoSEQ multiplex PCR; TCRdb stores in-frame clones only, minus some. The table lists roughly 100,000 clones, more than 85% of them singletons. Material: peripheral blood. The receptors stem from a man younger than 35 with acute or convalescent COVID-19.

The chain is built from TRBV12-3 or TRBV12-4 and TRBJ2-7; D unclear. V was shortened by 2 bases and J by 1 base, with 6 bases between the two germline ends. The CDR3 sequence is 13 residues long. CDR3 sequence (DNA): TGTGCCAGCAGTTTACACATTTCCTACGAGCAGTACTTC. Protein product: CASSLHISYEQYF.

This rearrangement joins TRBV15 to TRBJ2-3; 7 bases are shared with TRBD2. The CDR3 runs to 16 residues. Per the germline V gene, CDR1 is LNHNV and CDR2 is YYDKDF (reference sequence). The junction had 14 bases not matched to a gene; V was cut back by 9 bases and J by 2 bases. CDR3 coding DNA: TGTGCCACTATTATGGACGGAGCGGGGAACACAGATACGCAGTATTTT. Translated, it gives CATIMDGAGNTDTQYF. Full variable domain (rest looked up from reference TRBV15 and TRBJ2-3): DAMVIQNPRYQVTQFGKPVTLSCSQTLNHNVMYWYQQKSSQAPKLLFHYYDKDFNNEADTPDNFQSRRPNTSFCFLDIRSPGLGDTAMYLCATIMDGAGNTDTQYFGPGTRLTVL.

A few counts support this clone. The chain's CDR3 is CASRNPGFDYEQYF. The CDR3 nucleotides are TGCGCCAGCAGGAATCCAGGATTTGACTACGAGCAGTACTTC. The chain couples TRBV5-1 to TRBJ2-7; D is undetermined. With 5 bases removed from V and 3 bases from J, the gap between germline ends came to 15 bases. Germline assignment: CDR1 SGHRS and CDR2 YFSETQ. The CDR3 has 14 residues.

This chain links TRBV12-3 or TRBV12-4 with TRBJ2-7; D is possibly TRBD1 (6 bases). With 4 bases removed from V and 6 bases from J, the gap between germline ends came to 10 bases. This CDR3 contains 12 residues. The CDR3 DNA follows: TGTGCCAGCAGTTCAACCAGGGGCGAGCAGTACTTC. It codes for CASSSTRGEQYF.

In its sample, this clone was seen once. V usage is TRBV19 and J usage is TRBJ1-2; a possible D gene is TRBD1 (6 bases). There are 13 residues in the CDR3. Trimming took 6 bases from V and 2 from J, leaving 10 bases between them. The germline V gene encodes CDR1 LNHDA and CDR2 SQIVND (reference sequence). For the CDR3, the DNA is TGTGCCAGTAGGGACAGACCGAACTATGGCTACACCTTC. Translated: CASRDRPNYGYTF. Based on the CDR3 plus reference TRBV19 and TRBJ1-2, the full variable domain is DGGITQSPKYLFRKEGQNVTLSCEQNLNHDAMYWYRQDPGQGLRLIYYSQIVNDFQKGDIAEGYSVSREKKESFPLTVTSAQKNPTAFYLCASRDRPNYGYTFGSGTRLTVV.

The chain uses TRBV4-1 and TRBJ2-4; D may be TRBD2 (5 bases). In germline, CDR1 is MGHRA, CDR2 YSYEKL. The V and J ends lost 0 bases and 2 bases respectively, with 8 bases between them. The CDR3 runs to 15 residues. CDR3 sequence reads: CASSQDPGSKNIQYF. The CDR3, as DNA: TGCGCCAGCAGCCAAGATCCGGGGTCCAAAAACATTCAGTACTTC.

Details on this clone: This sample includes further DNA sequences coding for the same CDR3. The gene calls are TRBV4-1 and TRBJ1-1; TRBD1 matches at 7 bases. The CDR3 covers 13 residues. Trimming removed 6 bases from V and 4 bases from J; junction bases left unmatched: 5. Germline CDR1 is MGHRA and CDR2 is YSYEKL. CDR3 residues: CASSQTGFTEAFF. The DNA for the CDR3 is TGCGCCAGCAGTCAGACAGGGTTCACTGAAGCTTTCTTT.

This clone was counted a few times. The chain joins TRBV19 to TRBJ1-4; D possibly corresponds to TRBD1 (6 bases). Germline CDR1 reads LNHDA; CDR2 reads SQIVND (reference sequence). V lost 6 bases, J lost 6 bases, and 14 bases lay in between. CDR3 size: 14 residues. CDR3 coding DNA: TGTGCCAGTAGCCAGACAGGCAAGGATGAAAAACTGTTTTTT. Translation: CASSQTGKDEKLFF.

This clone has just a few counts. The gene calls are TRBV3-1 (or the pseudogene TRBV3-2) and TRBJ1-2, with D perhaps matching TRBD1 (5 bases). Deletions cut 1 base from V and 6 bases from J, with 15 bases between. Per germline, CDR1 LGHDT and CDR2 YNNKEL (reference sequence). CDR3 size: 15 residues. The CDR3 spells CASSQGGEGAHGYTF. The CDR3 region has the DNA TGTGCCAGCAGCCAAGGGGGGGAAGGGGCCCATGGCTACACCTTC.

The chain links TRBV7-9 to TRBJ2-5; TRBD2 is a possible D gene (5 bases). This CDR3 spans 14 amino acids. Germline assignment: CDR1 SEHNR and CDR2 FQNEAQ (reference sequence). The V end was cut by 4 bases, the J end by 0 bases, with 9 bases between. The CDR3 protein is CASSSGGNQETQYF. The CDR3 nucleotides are TGTGCCAGCAGCTCTGGAGGAAACCAAGAGACCCAGTACTTC.

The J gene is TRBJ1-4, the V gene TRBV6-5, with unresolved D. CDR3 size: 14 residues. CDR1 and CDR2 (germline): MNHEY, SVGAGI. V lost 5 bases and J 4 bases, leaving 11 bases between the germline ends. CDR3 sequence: CASSPGRSNEKLFF. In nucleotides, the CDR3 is TGTGCCAGCAGTCCGGGGAGGAGTAATGAAAAACTGTTTTTT.

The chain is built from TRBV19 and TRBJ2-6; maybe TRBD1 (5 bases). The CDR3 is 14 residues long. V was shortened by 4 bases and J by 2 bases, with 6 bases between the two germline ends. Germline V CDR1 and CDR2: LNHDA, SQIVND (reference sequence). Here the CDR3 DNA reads TGTGCCAGTAGTACAGGGACTGGGGCCAACGTCCTGACTTTC. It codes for CASSTGTGANVLTF.

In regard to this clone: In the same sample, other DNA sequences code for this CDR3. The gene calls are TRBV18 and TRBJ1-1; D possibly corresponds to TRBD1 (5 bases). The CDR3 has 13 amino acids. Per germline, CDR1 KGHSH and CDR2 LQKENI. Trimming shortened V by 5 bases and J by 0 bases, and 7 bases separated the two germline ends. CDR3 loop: CASSGGMNTEAFF. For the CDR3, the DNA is TGTGCCAGCTCAGGGGGGATGAACACTGAAGCTTTCTTT.

The CDR3 DNA follows: TGTGCCTGGAGCGCGGGACAGGCGGGAATTTCACCCCTCCACTTT. It yields the protein CAWSAGQAGISPLHF. This chain uses TRBV30 with TRBJ1-6; 8 bases are shared with TRBD1. V lost 3 bases to trimming and J lost 9 bases; unmatched junction nucleotides: 10. The CDR3 consists of 15 residues. From germline, CDR1 is GTSNPN and CDR2 SVGIG (reference sequence).

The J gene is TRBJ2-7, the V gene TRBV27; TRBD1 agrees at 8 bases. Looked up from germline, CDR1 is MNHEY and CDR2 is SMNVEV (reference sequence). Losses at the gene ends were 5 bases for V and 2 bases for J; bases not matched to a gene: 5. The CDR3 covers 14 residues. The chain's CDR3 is CASSHRDRPYEQYF. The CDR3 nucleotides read TGTGCCAGCAGTCACCGGGACAGGCCCTACGAGCAGTACTTC.

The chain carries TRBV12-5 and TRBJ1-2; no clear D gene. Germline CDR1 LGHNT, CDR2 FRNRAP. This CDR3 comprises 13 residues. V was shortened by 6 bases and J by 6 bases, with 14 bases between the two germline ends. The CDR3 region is CASGIGSWDGYTF. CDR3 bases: TGTGCTAGTGGGATCGGGTCTTGGGATGGCTACACCTTC.

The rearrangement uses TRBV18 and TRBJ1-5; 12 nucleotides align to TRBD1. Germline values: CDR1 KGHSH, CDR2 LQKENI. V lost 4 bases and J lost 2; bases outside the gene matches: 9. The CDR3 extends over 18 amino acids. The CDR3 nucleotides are TGTGCCAGCTCACAGGGACAGGGGGCGAGTTTCGGCAATCAGCCCCAGCATTTT. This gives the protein CASSQGQGASFGNQPQHF.

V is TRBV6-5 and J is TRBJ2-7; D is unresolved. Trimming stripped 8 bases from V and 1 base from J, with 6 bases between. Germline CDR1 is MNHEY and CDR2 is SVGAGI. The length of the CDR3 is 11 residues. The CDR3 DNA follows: TGTGCCAGCGCGCCTTCCTACGAGCAGTACTTC. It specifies CASAPSYEQYF.

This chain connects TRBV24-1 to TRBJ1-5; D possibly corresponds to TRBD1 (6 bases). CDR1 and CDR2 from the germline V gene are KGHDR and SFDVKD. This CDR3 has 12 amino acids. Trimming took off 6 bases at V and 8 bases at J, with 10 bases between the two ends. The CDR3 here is CATSRAGEPQHF. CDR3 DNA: TGTGCCACCAGTAGGGCAGGGGAGCCCCAGCATTTT.

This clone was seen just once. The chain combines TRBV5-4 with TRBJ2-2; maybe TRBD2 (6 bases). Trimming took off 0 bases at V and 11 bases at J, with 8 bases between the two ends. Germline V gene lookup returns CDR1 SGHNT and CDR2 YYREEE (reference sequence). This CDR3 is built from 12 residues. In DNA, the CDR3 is TGTGCCAGCAGCTTGGGCGGGGTCGAGCTGTTTTTT. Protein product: CASSLGGVELFF.

The CDR3 is CASSPGGISTDTQYF. The CDR3 bases are TGCGCCAGCAGCCCTGGCGGGATTAGCACAGATACGCAGTATTTT. The J gene is TRBJ2-3, the V gene TRBV5-1; a possible D gene is TRBD2 (6 bases). V lost 4 bases, J lost 0 bases, and 12 bases lay in between. Germline CDR1 reads SGHRS; CDR2 reads YFSETQ. The CDR3 spans 15 residues.

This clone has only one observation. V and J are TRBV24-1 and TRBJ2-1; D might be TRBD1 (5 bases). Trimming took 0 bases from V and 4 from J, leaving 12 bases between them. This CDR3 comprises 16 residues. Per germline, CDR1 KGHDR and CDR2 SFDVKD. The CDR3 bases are TGTGCCACCAGTGATTTGCAAGGGGCAAATTACAATGAGCAGTTCTTC. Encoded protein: CATSDLQGANYNEQFF.